These 5 T cell receptor beta chains came from one sample sequenced in a study of control samples from healthy donors and cancer patients. Sequencing used immunoSEQ multiplex PCR; TCRdb keeps in-frame clones, though not all of them. The sample has about 55,000 clones, roughly 87% seen once; the top ten hold more than 3.5%. Sequencing used blood. These receptors were collected from a man aged 50 to 60 in good health.

The genes are TRBV10-3 and TRBJ2-1, with TRBD2 matching over 8 bases. The germline V gene has CDR1 ENHRY and CDR2 SYGVKD. The CDR3 contains 15 residues. Trimming cost V 5 bases and J 4 bases; bases outside gene matches: 7. CDR3 bases: TGTGCCATCAGTCCGAGCGGGAGCCCATACAATGAGCAGTTCTTC. Protein sequence: CAISPSGSPYNEQFF.

The V gene is TRBV28, the J gene TRBJ2-1, with 11 bases matching TRBD2. V was clipped by 6 bases and J by 2 bases; unmatched bases: 3. There are 15 residues in the CDR3. Germline loops: CDR1 MDHEN, CDR2 SYDVKM. The CDR3, as DNA: TGTGCCAGCAGGGGACTAGCGGAGACCTACAATGAGCAGTTCTTC. Protein product: CASRGLAETYNEQFF. The entire variable domain, with the rest obtained from reference TRBV28 and TRBJ2-1, is as follows: DVKVTQSSRYLVKRTGEKVFLECVQDMDHENMFWYRQDPGLGLRLIYFSYDVKMKEKGDIPEGYSVSREKKERFSLILESASTNQTSMYLCASRGLAETYNEQFFGPGTRLTVL.

The chain recombines TRBV6-5 with TRBJ2-1, with 9 nucleotides matching TRBD2. This CDR3 region has 15 residues. Germline V gene lookup returns CDR1 MNHEY and CDR2 SVGAGI. With V trimmed by 4 bases and J by 7 bases, 8 bases remained unmatched. CDR3 nucleotide sequence: TGTGCCAGCAGTTTGGCTAGCGGGACCTTTAATGAGCAGTTCTTC. Translation: CASSLASGTFNEQFF.

This chain connects TRBV2 to TRBJ2-4; the match to TRBD1 covers 7 bases. V gave up 7 bases and J gave up 0 bases; unmatched junction bases: 15. This CDR3 comprises 18 residues. Germline V gene data show CDR1 as SNHLY and CDR2 as FYNNEI. CDR3 sequence (DNA): TGTGCCAGCATGTACAGGGGAGCGGCGGCACTAGCCAAAAACATTCAGTACTTC. As protein: CASMYRGAAALAKNIQYF.

This clone showed up just once. The V call is TRBV24-1, the J call TRBJ1-2; unclear D gene. V gave up 1 base and J gave up 6 bases, with 8 bases separating them. Germline CDR1 KGHDR, CDR2 SFDVKD. CDR3 length: 13 amino acids. The CDR3 here is CATSDLERNGYTF. CDR3 sequence (DNA): TGTGCCACCAGTGATTTAGAGAGAAATGGCTACACCTTC.